This T cell receptor beta chain came from a study of blood T cell repertoires in COVID-19. Across the whole study: Material from acute and convalescent COVID-19 was sourced from the United States, Italy and Spain.

Method: immunoSEQ multiplex PCR; TCRdb's copy keeps in-frame clones and lacks some. The sample shows around 150,000 clones, over 75% of them seen only once. The CDR3 runs to 16 residues. Germline-derived CDR1 and CDR2 are SGHDT and YYEEEE. The J segment lost 0 bases and the V segment lost 0 bases, leaving 6 bases of the junction unmatched. Source material: peripheral blood. The V and J genes are TRBV5-6 and TRBJ2-7, with 7 bases aligning to TRBD1. This TCR came from a man aged 70-80 years with acute or convalescent COVID-19. CDR3 DNA: TGTGCCAGCAGCTTGGTGCCGCAGGGGGTCTCCTACGAGCAGTACTTC. Amino acid sequence: CASSLVPQGVSYEQYF.